The TCR beta chain described here comes from a study of blood T cell repertoires in COVID-19. Study-level information: COVID-19 samples from acute and convalescent phases originated in the United States, Italy and Spain. T cells, B-cell-depleted T cells, or PBMCs provided the cDNA or gDNA that served as material.

The ends lost 5 bases at V and 7 bases at J; junction bases unmatched: 15. This CDR3 spans 17 amino acids. Germline CDR1 reads SGHAT; CDR2 reads FQNNGV. In the study's own analysis: Estimation of nucleated cell counts relied on the amplification of reference gene primers. Data came from immunoSEQ multiplex PCR; TCRdb stores just in-frame clones and leaves some out. That table supplies the V and J calls and clone size; D and trimming were determined from the DNA. Of 120,000 or so clones detected, roughly 90% appear once; the ten largest clones hold roughly 8%. Material: peripheral blood. The chain employs TRBV11-2 and TRBJ2-1, with 9 bases aligning to TRBD2. The TCR was taken from a man in his fifties with acute or convalescent COVID-19. The CDR3 DNA is TGTGCCAGCAGCCCCAGACTAGCGGTTAGGGGGGGGAATGAGCAGTTCTTC. Translating gives CASSPRLAVRGGNEQFF.